This is a list of T cell receptor beta chains from one sample in a study of PD-1 blockade in classical Hodgkin lymphoma. The data were produced by immunoSEQ multiplex PCR, yet TCRdb's version contains in-frame clones alone and is incomplete. This table holds about 22,000 clones, over 70% found once. Here the sequenced sample was peripheral blood mononuclear cells (PBMCs), taken before the fourth cycle of nivolumab. These receptor sequences come from a human donor with classical Hodgkin lymphoma. The CDR3 runs from the conserved cysteine through the conserved F or W. The D gene is left open where the match is weak. A clone size is listed for some rows: how often the clone was seen (once, few, many), or a class if it is expanded.

J | D | V | size | DNA | CDR3
TRBJ1-2 | . | TRBV5-1 | once | TGCGCCAGCAGCCCGGGTATCTATGGCTACACCTTC | CASSPGIYGYTF
TRBJ2-3 | TRBD1 | TRBV19 | . | TGTGCCAGTGCTATGGGACAGGGAAGCACAGATACGCAGTATTTT | CASAMGQGSTDTQYF
TRBJ2-1 | TRBD2 | TRBV6-6 | . | TGTGCCAGCAGTTCCAAAACTAGCGGCCACAATGAGCAGTTCTTC | CASSSKTSGHNEQFF
TRBJ2-7 | TRBD1 | TRBV7-9 | . | TGTGCCAGCAGCTTGACGACAGGGTTTCACGAGCAGTACTTC | CASSLTTGFHEQYF
TRBJ1-5 | . | TRBV10-3 | . | TGTGCCATCAGTGAGAGATCACAGAGCAATCAGCCCCAGCATTTT | CAISERSQSNQPQHF
TRBJ2-1 | . | TRBV6-6 | . | TGTGCCAGCGAACCCTTGTTGAGTTCTGGCGACAATGAGCAGTTCTTC | CASEPLLSSGDNEQFF
TRBJ1-1 | . | TRBV29-1 | . | TGCAGCGTTGTAGATGGAAACACTGAAGCTTTCTTT | CSVVDGNTEAFF
TRBJ1-1 | . | TRBV28 | medium-sized | TGTGCCAGCCTACAGGGAGGCACTGAAGCTTTCTTT | CASLQGGTEAFF
TRBJ2-1 | TRBD2 | TRBV19 | . | TGTGCCAGTATGAGAGCGGGAGGGTCCTACAATGAGCAGTTCTTC | CASMRAGGSYNEQFF
TRBJ2-7 | . | TRBV28 | . | TGTGCCAGCAGTTTAAGGCAGGGGCTCTACGAGCAGTACTTC | CASSLRQGLYEQYF
TRBJ2-3 | TRBD2 | TRBV6-5 | . | TGTGCCAGCAGCTCCGGGACTAGCGGGAGGCTCCCATGGCATTTT | CASSSGTSGRLPWHF
TRBJ1-1 | TRBD1 | TRBV4-1 | . | TGCGCCAGCAGCCAGGGACAGTTGAACACTGAAGCTTTCTTT | CASSQGQLNTEAFF
TRBJ2-1 | . | TRBV28 | once | TGTGCCAGCAGTGGGACTTCTCAGTTCTTC | CASSGTSQFF
TRBJ2-7 | . | TRBV2 | . | TGTGCCAGCAGTGTGGCCTACGAGCAGTACTTC | CASSVAYEQYF
TRBJ2-7 | . | TRBV9 | . | TGTGCCAGCAGCCCTACTAGTGAGGACGAGCAGTACTTC | CASSPTSEDEQYF
TRBJ2-3 | . | TRBV5-1 | few | TGCGCCAGCAGCTCAGACAGTTCCACAGATACGCAGTATTTT | CASSSDSSTDTQYF
TRBJ1-1 | . | TRBV27 | once | TGTGCCAGCAGTTATTCTACGGGACGGTCGAACACTGAAGCTTTCTTT | CASSYSTGRSNTEAFF
TRBJ1-3 | . | TRBV11-2 | once | TGTGCCAGCAGCTTAGATTTTCCCGCCTCTGGAAACACCATATATTTT | CASSLDFPASGNTIYF
TRBJ2-1 | TRBD1 | TRBV6-5 | few | TGTGCCAGCAGTTTGGGACAGGGGGCCTTGAATGAGCAGTTCTTC | CASSLGQGALNEQFF
TRBJ1-5 | TRBD1 | TRBV6-6 | . | TGTGCCAGCAGCCGACAGGGTGATCAGCCCCAGCATTTT | CASSRQGDQPQHF
TRBJ2-5 | . | TRBV5-1 | . | TGCGCCAGCAGCTCGAGGGACCGTTCAGAGACCCAGTACTTC | CASSSRDRSETQYF
TRBJ2-7 | TRBD1 | TRBV28 | . | TGTGCCAGCAGGCCGGGACAGGGGTTTTCGGCCAGCTACGAGCAGTACTTC | CASRPGQGFSASYEQYF
TRBJ2-7 | TRBD2 | TRBV5-4 | . | TGTGCCAGCAGCTCGGGACTAGCAGAATACTACGAGCAGTACTTC | CASSSGLAEYYEQYF
TRBJ1-1 | . | TRBV29-1 | . | TGCAGCGTCTCCAAAGGGGGAGGGATAGACACTGAAGCTTTCTTT | CSVSKGGGIDTEAFF
TRBJ2-7 | TRBD2 | TRBV29-1 | few | TGCAGCATTGGACTAGCGGGATTGTACGAGCAGTACTTC | CSIGLAGLYEQYF
TRBJ2-3 | TRBD2 | TRBV5-4 | . | TGTGCCAGCAGCTCACGAGCGGGATACACAGATACGCAGTATTTT | CASSSRAGYTDTQYF
TRBJ2-7 | . | TRBV19 | . | TGTGCCAGTAGTATGGAGGGTACCTACGAGCAGTACTTC | CASSMEGTYEQYF
TRBJ1-1 | . | TRBV5-1 | few | TGCGCCAGCAGCTTACAACAAGGAGGGGGCACTGAAGCTTTCTTT | CASSLQQGGGTEAFF
TRBJ2-4 | . | TRBV19 | . | TGTGCCAGTACCCCCCGACAGATAGCCAAAAACATTCAGTACTTC | CASTPRQIAKNIQYF
TRBJ2-2 | . | TRBV6-5 | . | TGTGCCAGCAGTTATCGACAGGTATCGGGCACCGGGGAGCTGTTTTTT | CASSYRQVSGTGELFF
TRBJ2-1 | . | TRBV21-1 | few | TGTGCCAGCAGCAATGGCCCGATGCCTAGCGGAAGCAATGAGCAGTTCTTC | CASSNGPMPSGSNEQFF
TRBJ2-2 | TRBD1 | TRBV28 | . | TGTGCCAGCAATAGACAGGGGGACACCGGGGAGCTGTTTTTT | CASNRQGDTGELFF
TRBJ2-2 | . | TRBV7-9 | . | TGTGCCAGCAGCTTAGGGTCGAAAATCACCGGGGAGCTGTTTTTT | CASSLGSKITGELFF